This TCR beta chain comes out of a study of T-cell reconstitution after alpha-beta-depleted transplantation in children. This clonotype turned up a few times. Preparation of the TCRbeta library involved a method that used unique molecular identifiers. TCRdb independently ran MiXCR on the PCR reads; one entry per CDR3 protein. The data hold fewer than 400,000 distinct CDR3 sequences, with about a fifth observed a single time. The CDR3 spans 14 residues. V lost 3 bases and J lost 2, with 11 bases in between. Germline lookup yields CDR1 MGHDK and CDR2 SYGVNS. The receptor comes from a human donor who donated a stem cell graft to a child with acute myeloid leukemia. Sequencing was performed on PBMCs from the stem cell graft donor, taken from the stem cell graft. The chain is built from TRBV25-1 and TRBJ2-7; possible D gene TRBD2, 6 bases. The chain's CDR3 is CASSDRETTYEQYF. CDR3 nucleotide sequence: TGTGCCAGCAGTGACCGGGAGACAACCTACGAGCAGTACTTC.